The entry below gives a single T cell receptor (beta chain) sequence along with its context. Its antigen is undetermined. The donors were adults (healthy and HIV-negative) with no recent acute infections or vaccinations. These data are taken from a study of shared clonotypes between healthy human individuals. Study results and limitations: Larger estimated richness was generally recorded for naive subsets relative to memory subsets. An anticipated effect of sequencing depth on clonotype sharing among donors was recognized.

Trimming shortened V by 0 bases and J by 1 base, and 11 bases separated the two germline ends. The CDR3 totals 16 residues. Germline lookup yields CDR1 SGHNT and CDR2 YYREEE (reference sequence). Several immunoSEQ 96-well plates shared each subset's DNA, each plate a replicate. Only in-frame clones appear in the TCRdb table, and some are missing; sequencing was by immunoSEQ multiplex PCR. The sample includes around 1.4 million clones, about 98.5% of them seen just once. V is TRBV5-4 and J is TRBJ2-1, with D unclear. This sequence was found in a man aged 30-40 years in good health. Sequenced material: naive CD4+ T cells sorted from blood. Subset meaning: CD45RA+ positively selected. The CDR3 reads CASSLGVGSSYNEQFF. In DNA, the CDR3 is TGTGCCAGCAGCTTGGGAGTGGGGTCGTCCTACAATGAGCAGTTCTTC. Full variable domain (remainder filled in from reference TRBV5-4 and TRBJ2-1): ETGVTQSPTHLIKTRGQQVTLRCSSQSGHNTVSWYQQALGQGPQFIFQYYREEENGRGNFPPRFSGLQFPNYSSELNVNALELDDSALYLCASSLGVGSSYNEQFFGPGTRLTVL.